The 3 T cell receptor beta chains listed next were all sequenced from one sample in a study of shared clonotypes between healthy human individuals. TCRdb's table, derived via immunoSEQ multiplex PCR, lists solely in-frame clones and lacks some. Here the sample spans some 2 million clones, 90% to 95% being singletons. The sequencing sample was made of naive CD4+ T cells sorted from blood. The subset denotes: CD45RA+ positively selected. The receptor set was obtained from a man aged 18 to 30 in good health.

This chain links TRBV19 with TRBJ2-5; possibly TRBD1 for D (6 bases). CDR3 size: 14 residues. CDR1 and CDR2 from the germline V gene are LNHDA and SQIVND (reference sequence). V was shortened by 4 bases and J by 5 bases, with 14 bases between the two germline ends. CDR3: CASSRTGSWETQYF. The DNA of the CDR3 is TGTGCCAGTAGTAGAACAGGGAGTTGGGAGACCCAGTACTTC.

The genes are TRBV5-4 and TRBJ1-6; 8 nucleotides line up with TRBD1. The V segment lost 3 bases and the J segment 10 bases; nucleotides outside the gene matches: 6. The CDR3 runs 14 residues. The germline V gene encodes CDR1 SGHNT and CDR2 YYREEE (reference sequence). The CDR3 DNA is TGTGCCAGCAGCTCGGACAGGGTAGTGTCACCCCTCCACTTT. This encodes CASSSDRVVSPLHF.

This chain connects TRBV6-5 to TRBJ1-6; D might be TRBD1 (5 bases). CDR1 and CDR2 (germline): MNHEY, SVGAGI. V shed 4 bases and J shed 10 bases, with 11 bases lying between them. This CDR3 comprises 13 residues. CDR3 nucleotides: TGTGCCAGCAGTTCCCAGGGAGGATCACCCCTCCACTTT. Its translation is CASSSQGGSPLHF.